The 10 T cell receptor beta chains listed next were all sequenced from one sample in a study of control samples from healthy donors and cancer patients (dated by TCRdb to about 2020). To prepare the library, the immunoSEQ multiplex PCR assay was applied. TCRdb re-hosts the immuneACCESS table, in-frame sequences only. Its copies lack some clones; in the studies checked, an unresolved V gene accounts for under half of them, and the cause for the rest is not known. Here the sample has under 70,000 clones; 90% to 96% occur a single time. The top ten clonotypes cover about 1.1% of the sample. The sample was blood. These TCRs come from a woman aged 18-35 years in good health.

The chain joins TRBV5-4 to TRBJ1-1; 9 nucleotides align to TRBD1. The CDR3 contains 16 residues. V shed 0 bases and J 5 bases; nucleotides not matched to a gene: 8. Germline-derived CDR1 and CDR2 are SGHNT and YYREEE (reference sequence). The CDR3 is CASSLVPQGALTEAFF. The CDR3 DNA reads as TGTGCCAGCAGCTTGGTCCCACAGGGGGCGCTTACTGAAGCTTTCTTT.

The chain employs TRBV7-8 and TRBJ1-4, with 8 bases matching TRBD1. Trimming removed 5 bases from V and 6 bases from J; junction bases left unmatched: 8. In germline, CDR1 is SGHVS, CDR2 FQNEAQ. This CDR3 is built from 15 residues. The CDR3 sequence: CASSPGTGPDEKLFF. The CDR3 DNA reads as TGTGCCAGCAGCCCAGGGACAGGTCCCGATGAAAAACTGTTTTTT.

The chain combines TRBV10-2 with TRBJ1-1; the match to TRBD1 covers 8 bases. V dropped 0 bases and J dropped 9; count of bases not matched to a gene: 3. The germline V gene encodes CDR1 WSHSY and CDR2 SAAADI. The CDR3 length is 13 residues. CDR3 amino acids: CASSESTGEKAFF. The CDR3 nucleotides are TGCGCCAGCAGTGAGTCGACAGGGGAGAAAGCTTTCTTT.

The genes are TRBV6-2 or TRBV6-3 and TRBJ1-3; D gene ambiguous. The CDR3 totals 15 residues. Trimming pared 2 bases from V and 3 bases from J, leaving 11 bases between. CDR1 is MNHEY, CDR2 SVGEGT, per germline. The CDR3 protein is CASSYRTTRGNTIYF. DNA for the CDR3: TGTGCCAGCAGTTACAGGACGACCCGTGGAAACACCATATATTTT.

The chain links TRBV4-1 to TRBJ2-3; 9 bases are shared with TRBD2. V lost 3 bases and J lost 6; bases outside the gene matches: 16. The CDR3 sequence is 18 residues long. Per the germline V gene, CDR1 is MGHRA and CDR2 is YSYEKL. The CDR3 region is CASSQLILAGESTDTQYF. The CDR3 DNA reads TGCGCCAGCAGCCAGTTAATTTTAGCGGGGGAATCAACTGATACGCAGTATTTT.

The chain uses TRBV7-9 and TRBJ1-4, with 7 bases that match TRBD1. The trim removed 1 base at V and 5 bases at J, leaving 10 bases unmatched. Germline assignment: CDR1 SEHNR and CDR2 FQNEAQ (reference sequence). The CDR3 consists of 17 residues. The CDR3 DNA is TGTGCCAGCAGCTTAGGTGCCTCGGGACAGCCGAATGAAAAACTGTTTTTT. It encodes CASSLGASGQPNEKLFF.

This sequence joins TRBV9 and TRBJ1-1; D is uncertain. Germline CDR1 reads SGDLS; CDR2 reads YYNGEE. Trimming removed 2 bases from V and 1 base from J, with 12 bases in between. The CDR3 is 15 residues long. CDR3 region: CASSVKSVGNTEAFF. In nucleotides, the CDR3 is TGTGCCAGCAGCGTGAAATCGGTTGGGAACACTGAAGCTTTCTTT.

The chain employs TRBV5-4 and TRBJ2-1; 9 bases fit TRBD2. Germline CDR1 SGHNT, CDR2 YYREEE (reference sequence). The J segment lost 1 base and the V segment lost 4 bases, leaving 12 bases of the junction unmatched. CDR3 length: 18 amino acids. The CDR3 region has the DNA TGTGCCAGCAGCGTGGAATGGCTAGCGGGGTGGTCCTACAATGAGCAGTTCTTC. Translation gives CASSVEWLAGWSYNEQFF.

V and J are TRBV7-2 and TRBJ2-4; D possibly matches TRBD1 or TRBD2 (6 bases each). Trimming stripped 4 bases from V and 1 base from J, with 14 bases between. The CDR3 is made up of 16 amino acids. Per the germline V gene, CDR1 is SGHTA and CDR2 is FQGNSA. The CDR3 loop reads CASSSKGGLAKNIQYF. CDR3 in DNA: TGTGCCAGCAGCTCCAAGGGGGGTCTGGCCAAAAACATTCAGTACTTC. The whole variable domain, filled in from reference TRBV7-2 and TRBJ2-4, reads GAGVSQSPSNKVTEKGKDVELRCDPISGHTALYWYRQSLGQGLEFLIYFQGNSAPDKSGLPSDRFSAERTGGSVSTLTIQRTQQEDSAVYLCASSSKGGLAKNIQYFGAGTRLSVL.

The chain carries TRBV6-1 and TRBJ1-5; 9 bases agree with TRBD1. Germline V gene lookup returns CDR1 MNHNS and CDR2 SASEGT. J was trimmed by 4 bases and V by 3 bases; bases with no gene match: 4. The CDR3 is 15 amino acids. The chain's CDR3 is CASSESGTGNQPQHF. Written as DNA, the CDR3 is TGTGCCAGCAGTGAGAGCGGGACAGGGAATCAGCCCCAGCATTTT.